This record concerns one T cell receptor beta chain sequence. This clonotype was detected many times. Its target antigen remains unknown. No much larger clone is present one base from it, and per-base qualities are unavailable. The lymph node samples were taken from the axillary draining lymph nodes of breast cancer patients. This sample stems from a study of breast tumors, draining lymph nodes, adjacent tissues (dated by TCRdb to 2016 to 2018). Describing the broader study: Breast cancer patients provided tumor, adjacent nontumor tissue and axillary lymph nodes, and the study compared the TCR beta repertoires across these three sources. In human breast cancer, the study set out to assess how tumor, surrounding tissue and draining lymph node repertoires relate to one another and whether T cells might be exchanged between them.

TCRdb records Illumina HiSeq 2000 as the sequencer. Multiplex PCR amplification was used to generate the TCR beta chain libraries. High-throughput sequencing was used to analyze the amplified TCR beta chain products. The public sequencing data were trimmed at Q25 with fastp and processed into clonotypes with MiXCR by TCRdb, which kept only in-frame beta chains. Under each unique CDR3 protein, matching rows form one entry showing the most common genes and DNA. This sample has 200,000 to 300,000 distinct CDR3 sequences in its table, and around 30% of those were observed once. The leading ten clones occupy roughly 1.2% of the sample. What the study reported, not specific to this receptor: Tumor T-cell repertoires showed less diversity than lymph node repertoires and more diversity than nontumor tissue repertoires, and tumor T-cell repertoires showed preferential V and J gene usage. In luminal-like breast cancer, tumor and nontumor tissue repertoires resembled each other significantly more than in basal-like breast cancer. The data were considered consistent with the idea that most tumor T cells come from the lymph node and then expand in tumor tissue. The conclusion that tumor T cells originate in lymph nodes was presented as consistent with a hypothesis rather than as directly demonstrated.

A distance of 10 bases separates the germline ends of V and J, which lose 2 bases and 8 bases respectively. Reading the germline V gene (reference sequence) gives CDR1 DFQATT and CDR2 SNEGSKA. From the cysteine through the phenylalanine, the CDR3 covers 12 amino acids. Only the CDR3 portion is preserved as DNA: 36 bases, with reading frame beginning at the first base. Input material: axillary lymph node tissue. The rearrangement combines TRBV20-1 with TRBJ2-1; too little of a D gene remains to name it. This TCR came from a female donor with breast cancer. Some clones in this sample may be carry-over from other donors' samples. For the CDR3, the sequence is CSARTSLDEQFF. The nucleotide sequence is TGCAGTGCTAGAACCTCTTTGGATGAGCAGTTCTTC.